Reported below is one T cell receptor beta chain. Antigen: not known. Germline V gene lookup returns CDR1 SQVTM and CDR2 ANQGSEA. V lost 7 bases, J lost 5 bases, and 6 bases stayed unmatched. There are 12 residues in the CDR3. The source of the sample is a study of T-cell memory formation after mild COVID-19. General study findings and limits: Contracting clones from day 15 to 85 had balanced CD4/CD8; later expanders favoured CD4+. Those CD4+ clones that contracted were mainly in CM and EM (CD8+ ones in EMRA).

Barcoded TCR alpha and TCR beta cDNA libraries with UMIs came from 5'RACE using constant-segment primers. MiXCR was run by TCRdb on the 5' RACE reads, yielding one entry per CDR3 protein. The sample includes 150,000 to 200,000 distinct CDR3 sequences, roughly 15% of them seen just once. The receptor was isolated from an adult woman who had mild COVID-19 (a few samples of this study predate the infection). Cell type and time point are not known. This rearrangement joins TRBV29-1 to TRBJ1-1, with TRBD1 matching 8 bases. The material sequenced was PBMCs or a T cell subset sorted from them (not recorded which). The CDR3 loop reads CSARQGRTEAFF. Here the CDR3 DNA reads TGCAGCGCCCGACAGGGGAGGACTGAAGCTTTCTTT.